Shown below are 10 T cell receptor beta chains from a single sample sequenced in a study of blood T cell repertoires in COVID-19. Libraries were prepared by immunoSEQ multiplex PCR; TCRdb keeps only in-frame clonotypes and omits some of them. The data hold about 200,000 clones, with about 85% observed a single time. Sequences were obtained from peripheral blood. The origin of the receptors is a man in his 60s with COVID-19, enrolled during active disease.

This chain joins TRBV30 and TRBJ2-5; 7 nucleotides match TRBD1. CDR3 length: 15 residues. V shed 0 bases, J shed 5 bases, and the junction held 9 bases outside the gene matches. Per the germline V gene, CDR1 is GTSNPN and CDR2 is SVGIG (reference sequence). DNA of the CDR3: TGTGCCTGGAGTGTACACAGGGGCGTAGCGGAGACCCAGTACTTC. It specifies CAWSVHRGVAETQYF.

The CDR3 nucleotides read TGTGCCAGCAGCGTAGGAGGGGAGGAAGAGACCCAGTACTTC. Translation: CASSVGGEEETQYF. The V and J genes are TRBV9 and TRBJ2-5; tentative D call: TRBD2 (6 bases). Germline V gene data show CDR1 as SGDLS and CDR2 as YYNGEE. The CDR3 is 14 residues long. Trimming shortened V by 0 bases and J by 3 bases, and 9 bases separated the two germline ends.

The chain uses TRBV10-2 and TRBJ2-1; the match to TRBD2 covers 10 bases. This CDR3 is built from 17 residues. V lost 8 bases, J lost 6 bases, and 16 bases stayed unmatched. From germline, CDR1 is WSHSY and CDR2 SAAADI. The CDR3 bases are TGCGCCAGCGGGAAGGGGGCTAGCGGGAGTAGAACCAATGAGCAGTTCTTC. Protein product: CASGKGASGSRTNEQFF.

The CDR3 DNA reads as TGTGCCAGCAGCCCACGCACTCCCTACGAGCAGTACTTC. Its protein is CASSPRTPYEQYF. The V gene is TRBV3-1 (or the pseudogene TRBV3-2), the J gene TRBJ2-7; the D is unclear. Germline V gives CDR1 LGHDT, CDR2 YNNKEL (reference sequence). The V gene lost 4 bases and the J gene lost 2 bases, with 9 bases spanning the gap. The CDR3 loop spans 13 amino acids.

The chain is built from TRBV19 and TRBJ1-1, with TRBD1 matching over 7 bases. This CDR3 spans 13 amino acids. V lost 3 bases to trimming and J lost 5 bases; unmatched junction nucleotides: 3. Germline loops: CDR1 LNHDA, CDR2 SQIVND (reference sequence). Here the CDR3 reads CASSMGQQTEAFF. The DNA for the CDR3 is TGTGCCAGTAGTATGGGACAGCAGACTGAAGCTTTCTTT.

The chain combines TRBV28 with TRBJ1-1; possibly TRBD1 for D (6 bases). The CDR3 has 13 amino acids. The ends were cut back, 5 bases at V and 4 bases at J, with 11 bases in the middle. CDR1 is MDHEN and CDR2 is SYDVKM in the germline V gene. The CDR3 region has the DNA TGTGCCAGCAGTCTCCCCAGGGGCACTGAAGCTTTCTTT. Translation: CASSLPRGTEAFF.

The CDR3 coding sequence is TGTGCCATCCAGACAGCGTACAATGAGCAGTTCTTC. Protein sequence: CAIQTAYNEQFF. The V gene is TRBV28, the J gene TRBJ2-1; a possible D gene is TRBD1 (5 bases). This CDR3 spans 12 amino acids. Germline V gene data show CDR1 as MDHEN and CDR2 as SYDVKM. The germline V and J ends were trimmed by 10 bases and 4 bases, with 11 bases remaining between them.

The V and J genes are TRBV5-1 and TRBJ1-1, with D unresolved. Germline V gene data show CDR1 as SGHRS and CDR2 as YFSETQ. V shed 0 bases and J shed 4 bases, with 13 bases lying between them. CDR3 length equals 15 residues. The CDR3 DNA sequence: TGCGCCAGCAGCTTGGCTGATGTCGGGTCCACTGAAGCTTTCTTT. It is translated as CASSLADVGSTEAFF.

The CDR3 loop reads CSVEDSSYEQYF. The CDR3 nucleotides are TGCAGCGTTGAGGACAGCTCCTACGAGCAGTACTTC. The V gene is TRBV29-1, the J gene TRBJ2-7; a possible D gene is TRBD1 (6 bases). Germline lookup yields CDR1 SQVTM and CDR2 ANQGSEA. This CDR3 comprises 12 residues. V dropped 3 bases and J dropped 0 bases, with 6 bases sitting between them.

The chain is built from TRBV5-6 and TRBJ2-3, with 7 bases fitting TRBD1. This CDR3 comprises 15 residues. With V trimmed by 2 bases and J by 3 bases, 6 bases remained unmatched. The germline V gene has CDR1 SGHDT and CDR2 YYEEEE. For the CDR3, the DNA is TGTGCCAGCAGCTTCGACAGGGTGGGTACAGATACGCAGTATTTT. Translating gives CASSFDRVGTDTQYF.